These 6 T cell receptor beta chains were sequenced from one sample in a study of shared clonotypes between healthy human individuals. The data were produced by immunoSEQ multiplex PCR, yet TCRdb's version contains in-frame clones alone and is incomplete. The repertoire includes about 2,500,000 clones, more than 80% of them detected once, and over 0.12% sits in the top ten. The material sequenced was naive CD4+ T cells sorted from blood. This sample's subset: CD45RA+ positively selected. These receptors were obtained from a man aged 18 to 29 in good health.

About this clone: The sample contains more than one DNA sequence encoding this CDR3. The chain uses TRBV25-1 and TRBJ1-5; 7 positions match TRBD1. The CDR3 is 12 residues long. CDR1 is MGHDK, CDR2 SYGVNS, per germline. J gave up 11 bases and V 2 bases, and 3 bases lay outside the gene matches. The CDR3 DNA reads TGTGCCAGCAGTGAAGCAGGGGGAGCCCAGCATTTT. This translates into CASSEAGGAQHF.

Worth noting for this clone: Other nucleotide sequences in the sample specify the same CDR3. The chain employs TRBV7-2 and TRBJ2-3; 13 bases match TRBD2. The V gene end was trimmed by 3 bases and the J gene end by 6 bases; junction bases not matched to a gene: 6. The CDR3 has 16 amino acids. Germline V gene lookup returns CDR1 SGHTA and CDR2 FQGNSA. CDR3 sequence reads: CASSLRLAGGGDTQYF. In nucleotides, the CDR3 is TGTGCCAGCAGCTTGAGACTAGCGGGAGGAGGGGATACGCAGTATTTT.

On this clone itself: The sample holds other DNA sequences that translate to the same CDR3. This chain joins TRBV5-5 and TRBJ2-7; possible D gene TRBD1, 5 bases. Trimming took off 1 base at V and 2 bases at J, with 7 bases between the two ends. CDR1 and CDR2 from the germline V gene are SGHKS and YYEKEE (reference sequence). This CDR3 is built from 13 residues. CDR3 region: CASSLQGTYEQYF. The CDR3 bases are TGTGCCAGCAGCTTGCAGGGCACCTACGAGCAGTACTTC.

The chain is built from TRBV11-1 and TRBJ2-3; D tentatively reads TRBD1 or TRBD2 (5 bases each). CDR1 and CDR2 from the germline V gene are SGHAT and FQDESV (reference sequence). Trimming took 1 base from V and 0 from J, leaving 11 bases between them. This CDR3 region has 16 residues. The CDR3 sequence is CASSLVLGASTDTQYF. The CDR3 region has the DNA TGTGCCAGCAGCTTAGTTCTCGGGGCTAGCACAGATACGCAGTATTTT.

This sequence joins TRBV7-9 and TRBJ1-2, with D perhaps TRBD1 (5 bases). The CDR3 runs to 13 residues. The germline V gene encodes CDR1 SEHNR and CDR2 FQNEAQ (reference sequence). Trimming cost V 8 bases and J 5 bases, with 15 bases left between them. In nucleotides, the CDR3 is TGTGCCAGCGCACGGCAGGGTTTTTATGGCTACACCTTC. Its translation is CASARQGFYGYTF.

Here the CDR3 reads CASSLEGKGVADTQYF. The CDR3 DNA is TGCGCCAGCAGCTTGGAGGGCAAAGGGGTCGCAGATACGCAGTATTTT. This chain uses TRBV5-1 with TRBJ2-3; maybe TRBD1 (5 bases). There are 16 residues in the CDR3. The germline V gene has CDR1 SGHRS and CDR2 YFSETQ. The V end lost 0 bases, the J end lost 4 bases, and 15 bases lay between the germline ends.